This T cell receptor (beta chain) stems from a study of OX40 agonist ivuxolimab in advanced cancers. Regarding the study as a whole: Low levels of normalized T-cell clonal expansion also appeared in some nonresponders. Clonal expansion was among the lowest in partial responders at 0.1-3.0 mg/kg, especially CD8+.

There are a few counts of this clone. No antigen is known for it. Here immunoSEQ multiplex PCR was the method, and the copy in TCRdb shows in-frame clones only, minus some. The sample comprises around 79,000 clones, 75% to 85% of which are singletons, and 0.61% rests with the top ten. V lost 3 bases and J lost 1; bases outside the gene matches: 2. CDR1 is MGHRA and CDR2 is YSYEKL in the germline V gene. The CDR3 runs to 14 residues. The sequences come from CD4+ or CD8+ T cells sorted from blood, collected in a trial of the OX40 agonist ivuxolimab. The clonotype comes from an adult with an advanced solid tumor such as melanoma, head and neck, liver or kidney cancer. The chain carries TRBV4-1 and TRBJ2-5; the match to TRBD2 covers 7 bases. The CDR3 loop is CASSQGTIQETQYF. The CDR3 coding sequence is TGCGCCAGCAGCCAGGGGACTATCCAAGAGACCCAGTACTTC.